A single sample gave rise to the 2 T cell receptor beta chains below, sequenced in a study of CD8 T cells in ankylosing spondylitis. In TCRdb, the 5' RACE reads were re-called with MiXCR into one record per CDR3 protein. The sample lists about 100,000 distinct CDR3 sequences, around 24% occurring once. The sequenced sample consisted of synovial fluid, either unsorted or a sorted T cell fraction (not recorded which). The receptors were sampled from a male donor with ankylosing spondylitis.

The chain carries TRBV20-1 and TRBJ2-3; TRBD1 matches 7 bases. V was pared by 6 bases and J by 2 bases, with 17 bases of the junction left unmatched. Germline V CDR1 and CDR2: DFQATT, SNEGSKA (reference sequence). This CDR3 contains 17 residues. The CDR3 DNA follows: TGCAGTGCGACTCAACCACAGGGGTATCGAGTCACAGATACGCAGTATTTT. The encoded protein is CSATQPQGYRVTDTQYF.

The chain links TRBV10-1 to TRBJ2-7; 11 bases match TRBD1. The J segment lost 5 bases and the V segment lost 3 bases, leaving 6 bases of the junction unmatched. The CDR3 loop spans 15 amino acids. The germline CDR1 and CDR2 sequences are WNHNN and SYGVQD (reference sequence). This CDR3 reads CASSEGQGAQNEQYF. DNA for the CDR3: TGCGCCAGCAGTGAAGGACAGGGGGCCCAAAACGAGCAGTACTTC.